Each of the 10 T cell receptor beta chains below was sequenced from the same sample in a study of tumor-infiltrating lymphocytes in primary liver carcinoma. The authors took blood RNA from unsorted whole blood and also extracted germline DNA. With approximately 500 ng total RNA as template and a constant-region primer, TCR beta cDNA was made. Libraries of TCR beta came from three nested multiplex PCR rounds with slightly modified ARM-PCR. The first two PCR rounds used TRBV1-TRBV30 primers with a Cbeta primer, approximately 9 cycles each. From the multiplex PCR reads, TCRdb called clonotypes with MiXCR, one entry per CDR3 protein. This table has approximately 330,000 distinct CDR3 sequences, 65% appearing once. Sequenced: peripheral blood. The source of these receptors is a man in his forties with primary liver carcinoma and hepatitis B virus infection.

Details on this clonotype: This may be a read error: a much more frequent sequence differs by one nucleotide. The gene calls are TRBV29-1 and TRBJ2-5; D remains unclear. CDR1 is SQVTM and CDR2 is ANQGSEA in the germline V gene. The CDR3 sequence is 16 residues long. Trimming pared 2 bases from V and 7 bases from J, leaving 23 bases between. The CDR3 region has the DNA TGCAGCGTTGAAATTAAAGAACAGATTCCATTAGGGACCCAGTACTTC. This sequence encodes CSVEIKEQIPLGTQYF.

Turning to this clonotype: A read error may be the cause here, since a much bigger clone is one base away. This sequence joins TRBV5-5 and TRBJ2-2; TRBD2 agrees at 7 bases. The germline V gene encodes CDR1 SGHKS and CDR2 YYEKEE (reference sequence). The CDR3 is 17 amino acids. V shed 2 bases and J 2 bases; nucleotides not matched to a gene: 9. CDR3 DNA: TGTGCCAGCAGCTTACCACTAGCGTCGTTTAACACCGGGGAGCTGTTTTTT. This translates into CASSLPLASFNTGELFF.

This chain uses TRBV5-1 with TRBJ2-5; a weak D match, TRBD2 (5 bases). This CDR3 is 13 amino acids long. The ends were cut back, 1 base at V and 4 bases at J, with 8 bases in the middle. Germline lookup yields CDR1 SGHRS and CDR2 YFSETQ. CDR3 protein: CASSLLARETQYF. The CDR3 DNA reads TGCGCCAGCAGCTTGCTAGCACGAGAGACCCAGTACTTC.

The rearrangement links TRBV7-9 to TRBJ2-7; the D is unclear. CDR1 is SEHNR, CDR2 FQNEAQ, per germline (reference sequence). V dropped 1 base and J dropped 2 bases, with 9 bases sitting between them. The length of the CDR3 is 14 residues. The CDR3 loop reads CASSLDLDPYEQYF. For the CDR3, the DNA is TGTGCCAGCAGCTTAGATCTTGACCCCTACGAGCAGTACTTC.

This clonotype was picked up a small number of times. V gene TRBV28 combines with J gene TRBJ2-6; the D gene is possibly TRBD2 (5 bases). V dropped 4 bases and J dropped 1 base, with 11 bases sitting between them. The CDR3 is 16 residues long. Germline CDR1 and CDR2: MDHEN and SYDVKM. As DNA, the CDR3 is TGTGCCAGCAGTTCTAGGGTAGCGTCTGGGGCCAACGTCCTGACTTTC. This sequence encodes CASSSRVASGANVLTF.

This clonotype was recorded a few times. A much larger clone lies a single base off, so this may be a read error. The CDR3 DNA is TGTGCCATCAGTGATACATGGAGCTCTGGAAACACCATATATTTT. The encoded protein is CAISDTWSSGNTIYF. This sequence joins TRBV10-3 and TRBJ1-3; D not certain. The CDR3 consists of 15 residues. The germline V gene encodes CDR1 ENHRY and CDR2 SYGVKD. V lost 3 bases, J lost 0 bases, and 9 bases lay in between.

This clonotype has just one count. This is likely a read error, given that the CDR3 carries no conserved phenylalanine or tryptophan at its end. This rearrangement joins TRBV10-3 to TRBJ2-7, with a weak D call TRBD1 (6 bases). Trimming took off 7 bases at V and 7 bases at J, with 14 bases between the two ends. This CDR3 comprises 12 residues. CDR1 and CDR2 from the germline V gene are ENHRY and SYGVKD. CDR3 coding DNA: TGTGCCATCATCAGGGGTTTATTTGAGCAGTACTTA. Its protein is CAIIRGLFEQYL.

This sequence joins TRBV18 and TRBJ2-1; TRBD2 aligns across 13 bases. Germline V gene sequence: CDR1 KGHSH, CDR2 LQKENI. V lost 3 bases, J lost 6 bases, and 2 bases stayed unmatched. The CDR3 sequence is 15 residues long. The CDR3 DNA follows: TGTGCCAGCTCACCTGGACTAGCGGGAGCCAATGAGCAGTTCTTC. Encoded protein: CASSPGLAGANEQFF.

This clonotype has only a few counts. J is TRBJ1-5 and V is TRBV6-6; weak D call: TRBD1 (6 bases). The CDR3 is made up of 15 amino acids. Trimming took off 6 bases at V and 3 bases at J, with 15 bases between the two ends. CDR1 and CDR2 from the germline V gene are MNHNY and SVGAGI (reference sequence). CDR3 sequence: CASSYLTGNNQPQHF. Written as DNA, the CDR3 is TGTGCCAGCAGCTACCTAACAGGGAACAATCAGCCCCAGCATTTT.

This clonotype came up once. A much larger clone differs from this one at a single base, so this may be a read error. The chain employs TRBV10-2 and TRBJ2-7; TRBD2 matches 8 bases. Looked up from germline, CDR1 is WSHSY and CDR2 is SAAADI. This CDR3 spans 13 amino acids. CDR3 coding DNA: TGCGCCAGCAGGGTAGCGGGGCGTGACGAGCTGTACTTC. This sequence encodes CASRVAGRDELYF.